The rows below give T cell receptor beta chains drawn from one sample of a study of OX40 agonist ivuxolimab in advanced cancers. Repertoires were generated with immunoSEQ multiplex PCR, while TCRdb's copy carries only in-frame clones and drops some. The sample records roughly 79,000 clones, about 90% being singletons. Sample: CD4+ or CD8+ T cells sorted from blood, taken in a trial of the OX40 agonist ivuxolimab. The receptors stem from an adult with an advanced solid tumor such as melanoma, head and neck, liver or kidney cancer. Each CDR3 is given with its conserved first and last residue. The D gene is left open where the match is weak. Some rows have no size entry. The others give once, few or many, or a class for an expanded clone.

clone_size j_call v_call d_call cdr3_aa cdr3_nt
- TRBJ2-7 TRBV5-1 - CASSHGTRRAQYF TGCGCCAGCAGCCACGGGACCCGTAGGGCGCAGTACTTC
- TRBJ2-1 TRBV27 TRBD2 CASSFGGGALYNEQFF TGTGCCAGCAGTTTCGGCGGGGGGGCCCTGTACAATGAGCAGTTCTTC
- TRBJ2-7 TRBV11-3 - CASSAHAGLYYEQYF TGTGCCAGCAGCGCGCATGCGGGACTCTACTACGAGCAGTACTTC
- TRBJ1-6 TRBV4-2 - CASSQESDSYNSPLHF TGTGCCAGCAGCCAAGAGTCGGACTCCTATAATTCACCCCTCCACTTT
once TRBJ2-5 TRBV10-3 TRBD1 CAVQGVADSRSFPQYF TGTGCCGTACAGGGGGTAGCGGACAGCCGGTCGTTCCCCCAGTACTTC
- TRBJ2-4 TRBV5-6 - CASSLTGTEKNIQYF TGTGCCAGCAGCTTGACCGGGACTGAGAAAAACATTCAGTACTTC
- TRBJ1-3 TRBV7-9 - CASTGEVQGNTIYF TGTGCCAGCACCGGAGAGGTGCAGGGGAACACCATATATTTT
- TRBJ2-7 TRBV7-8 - CASSLGKSSSYEQYF TGTGCCAGCAGCTTAGGGAAGTCGAGCTCCTACGAGCAGTACTTC
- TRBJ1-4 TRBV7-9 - CASSLGDWNEKLFF TGTGCCAGCAGCTTAGGCGACTGGAATGAAAAACTGTTTTTT
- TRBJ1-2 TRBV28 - CASSLGGETF TGTGCCAGCAGTTTAGGTGGGGAAACCTTC
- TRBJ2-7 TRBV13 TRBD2 CASSLDLPSGGAWSYEQYF TGTGCCAGCAGCTTAGATCTGCCTAGCGGGGGGGCCTGGTCCTACGAGCAGTACTTC
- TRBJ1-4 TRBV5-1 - CASSLAQGLKKLFF TGCGCCAGCAGCTTGGCACAGGGTTTAAAAAAACTGTTTTTT
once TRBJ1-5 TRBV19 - CASRPRWEGPNQPQHF TGTGCCAGTCGACCCCGATGGGAGGGGCCAAATCAGCCCCAGCATTTT
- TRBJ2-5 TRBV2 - CASRDGGETQYF TGTGCCAGCAGAGACGGCGGGGAGACCCAGTACTTC
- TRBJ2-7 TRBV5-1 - CASRAGTGYEQYF TGCGCCAGCAGAGCAGGGACGGGGTACGAGCAGTACTTC
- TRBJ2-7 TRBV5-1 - CASRGDEQYF TGCGCCAGCAGGGGGGACGAGCAGTACTTC
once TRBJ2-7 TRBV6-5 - CASTLGGGEQYF TGTGCCAGCACCCTGGGCGGCGGCGAGCAGTACTTC
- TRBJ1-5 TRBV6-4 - CASSVVSNQPQHF TGTGCCAGCAGTGTGGTTAGCAATCAGCCCCAGCATTTT
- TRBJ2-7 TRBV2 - CASSLYEQYF TGTGCCAGCAGTCTCTACGAGCAGTACTTC
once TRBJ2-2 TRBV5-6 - CASSWSGGAGSGELFF TGTGCCAGCAGCTGGAGTGGGGGGGCCGGGTCCGGGGAGCTGTTTTTT
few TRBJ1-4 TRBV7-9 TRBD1 CASSMTTGLEKLFF TGTGCCAGCAGCATGACGACAGGGCTGGAAAAACTGTTTTTT
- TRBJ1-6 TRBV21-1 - CASSKVTFNSPLHF TGTGCCAGCAGCAAAGTCACCTTTAATTCACCCCTCCACTTT
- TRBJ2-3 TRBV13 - CASSSTGGDTQYF TGTGCCAGCAGCTCGACAGGTGGAGATACGCAGTATTTT
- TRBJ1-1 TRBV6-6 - CASSYQTGTEAFF TGTGCCAGCAGTTACCAGACAGGCACTGAAGCTTTCTTT
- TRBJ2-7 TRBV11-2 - CASSLDPAGRTTGQYF TGTGCCAGCAGCTTAGATCCAGCAGGGCGGACTACAGGGCAGTACTTC
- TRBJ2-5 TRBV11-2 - CASSLDGRQGPETQYF TGTGCCAGCAGCTTAGACGGACGGCAGGGGCCAGAGACCCAGTACTTC
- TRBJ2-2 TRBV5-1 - CASSEDLRGAGTGELFF TGCGCCAGCAGCGAGGACCTTCGGGGGGCCGGCACCGGGGAGCTGTTTTTT
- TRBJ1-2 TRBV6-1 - CASSEDVWQPSEGYTF TGTGCCAGCAGTGAAGACGTATGGCAGCCCTCGGAAGGCTACACCTTC
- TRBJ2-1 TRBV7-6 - CASRGAPNEQFF TGTGCCAGCCGCGGAGCCCCCAATGAGCAGTTCTTC
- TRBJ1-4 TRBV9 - CASSGTSTNEKLFF TGTGCCAGCAGCGGGACCTCAACTAATGAAAAACTGTTTTTT
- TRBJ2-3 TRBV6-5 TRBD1 CASSYGGDRGADTQYF TGTGCCAGCAGTTACGGGGGGGACAGGGGAGCAGATACGCAGTATTTT
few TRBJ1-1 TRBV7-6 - CASSAGVDTEAFF TGTGCCAGCAGCGCAGGGGTAGACACTGAAGCTTTCTTT
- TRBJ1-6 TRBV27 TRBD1 CASSSRDRLNSPLHF TGTGCCAGCAGTTCCCGGGACAGACTAAATTCACCCCTCCACTTT
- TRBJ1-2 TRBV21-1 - CANSGQVKVGHTF TGTGCCAACTCAGGGCAGGTGAAGGTTGGCCACACCTTC
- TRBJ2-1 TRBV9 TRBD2 CASSVAGGGEGNEQFF TGTGCCAGCAGCGTAGCGGGCGGGGGAGAAGGGAATGAGCAGTTCTTC
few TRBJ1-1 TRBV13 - CASSSREAEAFF TGTGCCAGCAGCTCCAGGGAGGCTGAAGCTTTCTTT
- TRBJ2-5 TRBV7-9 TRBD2 CASSLSPGTSGQETQYF TGTGCCAGCAGCTTAAGCCCCGGGACTAGCGGACAAGAGACCCAGTACTTC